This T cell receptor beta chain was observed in a study of blood T cell repertoires in COVID-19. Background on the study: Italy, Spain and the United States were the sources of the convalescent and acute COVID-19 samples. Sources were T cells, B-cell-depleted T cells, or PBMCs; the material itself was cDNA or gDNA.

The table lists this clone with a few counts. Germline V gene sequence: CDR1 SGDLS, CDR2 YYNGEE. Unmatched junction bases numbered 2, after V lost 0 bases and J lost 5 bases. The CDR3 covers 15 residues. Per the study methods: For nucleated cells, counts were estimated from reference gene primer amplification. TCRdb's table, derived via immunoSEQ multiplex PCR, lists solely in-frame clones and lacks some. D and trimming come from the DNA, and the V and J calls and clone size come from that table. There are 85,000 to 110,000 clones in the sample; roughly 80% occur only once, and around 12% lies in the top ten.

This clonotype was sampled from a human donor in a cohort sampled during active COVID-19. The chain uses TRBV9 and TRBJ2-2; 9 bases align to TRBD1. The sequenced material came from peripheral blood. In DNA, the CDR3 is TGTGCCAGCAGCGTAGAGGGACAGGGAACCGGGGAGCTGTTTTTT. It codes for CASSVEGQGTGELFF.